The T cell receptor beta chain described here comes from a study of early T cells in non-severe SARS-CoV-2 infection. Across the whole study: Unsorted whole-blood RNA was sequenced in bulk, leaving chains unpaired. Broader study findings: CD4 and private specificities were missed by VDJdb matching, which favored anti-spike CD8 responses.

In the library, individual cDNA molecules carried attached unique molecular identifiers. TCRdb ran MiXCR on the 5' RACE reads and lists one entry per CDR3 protein. The sample holds over 45,000 distinct CDR3 sequences; 5.5% to 8.5% are singletons and the top ten take about 5.8%. This clonotype was found many times. Its antigen is undetermined. This specimen was whole blood, taken at baseline. The sequence was collected from an adult who was a healthcare worker with PCR-confirmed SARS-CoV-2 infection or an uninfected control (not recorded which).

The CDR3 here is CASSPQTGPNEQFF. The CDR3 DNA follows: TGTGCCAGCAGCCCCCAGACAGGGCCAAATGAGCAGTTCTTC. The V and J genes are TRBV7-6 and TRBJ2-1, with 7 positions matching TRBD1. The junction had 8 bases not matched to a gene; V was cut back by 5 bases and J by 7 bases. The CDR3 is made up of 14 amino acids. CDR1 and CDR2 from the germline V gene are SGHVS and FNYEAQ.